The 30 T cell receptor beta chains reported below all come from one sample, sequenced in a study of T cell changes during pregnancy in multiple sclerosis (dated by TCRdb to between 2017 and 2020). Libraries were constructed by the immunoSEQ multiplex PCR assay. In TCRdb, the immuneACCESS table is reduced to in-frame sequences with V and J assigned. These tables do not hold every clone; where another copy was compared, an unresolved V gene accounts for under half, and the others remain unexplained. The sample includes roughly 76,000 clones, with approximately 90% observed a single time. Roughly 0.44% of the sample rests with the top ten. The sample consisted of CD4+ T cells from peripheral blood mononuclear cells, taken in the second trimester of pregnancy. These receptors originate from a female donor with multiple sclerosis, enrolled in a pregnancy study.

The J gene is TRBJ2-7, the V gene TRBV6-1, with D perhaps TRBD2 (5 bases). The CDR3 contains 13 residues. Trimming pared 2 bases from V and 8 bases from J, leaving 13 bases between. Looked up from germline, CDR1 is MNHNS and CDR2 is SASEGT. CDR3 loop: CASSETSDFKQYF. The DNA of the CDR3 is TGTGCCAGCAGTGAAACTTCGGACTTCAAGCAGTACTTC.

V usage is TRBV6-5 and J usage is TRBJ1-3; no clear D gene. V was pared by 0 bases and J by 4 bases, with 10 bases between. CDR1 is MNHEY, CDR2 SVGAGI, per germline. The CDR3 has 15 amino acids. For the CDR3, the DNA is TGTGCCAGCAGTTACTCGAGTAACCGCGGAAACACCATATATTTT. Amino acid sequence: CASSYSSNRGNTIYF.

V is TRBV6-5 and J is TRBJ1-2, with a weak D call TRBD1 (6 bases). The germline V gene has CDR1 MNHEY and CDR2 SVGAGI. V was pared by 0 bases and J by 8 bases, with 19 bases between. This CDR3 region has 16 residues. The CDR3 DNA is TGTGCCAGCAGTTACTCGATAGTTGGCACAGGGCTGGGCTACACCTTC. Amino acid sequence: CASSYSIVGTGLGYTF.

As DNA, the CDR3 is TGTGCCAGCAGCTTAGCAGCGGGAGATCGACTTTACGAGCAGTACTTC. Its translation is CASSLAAGDRLYEQYF. The chain has TRBV7-6 and TRBJ2-7; 8 bases fit TRBD2. Per germline, CDR1 SGHVS and CDR2 FNYEAQ. The V gene end was trimmed by 0 bases and the J gene end by 4 bases; junction bases not matched to a gene: 8. The CDR3 sequence is 16 residues long. Based on the CDR3 plus reference TRBV7-6 and TRBJ2-7, the full variable domain is GAGVSQSPRYKVTKRGQDVALRCDPISGHVSLYWYRQALGQGPEFLTYFNYEAQQDKSGLPNDRFSAERPEGSISTLTIQRTEQRDSAMYRCASSLAAGDRLYEQYFGPGTRLTVT.

The V gene is TRBV10-3, the J gene TRBJ1-1, with 7 bases that match TRBD1. V shed 6 bases, J shed 5 bases, and the junction held 12 bases outside the gene matches. The CDR3 contains 15 residues. From germline, CDR1 is ENHRY and CDR2 SYGVKD. The CDR3 spells CAIRREDREGTEAFF. CDR3 coding DNA: TGTGCCATCAGGAGAGAAGACAGGGAAGGGACTGAAGCTTTCTTT.

V gene TRBV6-1 combines with J gene TRBJ1-5; D gene unclear. From germline, CDR1 is MNHNS and CDR2 SASEGT. The V and J ends lost 2 bases and 0 bases respectively, with 8 bases between them. The CDR3 is 15 amino acids. CDR3: CASSEILYSNQPQHF. The CDR3 DNA follows: TGTGCCAGCAGTGAAATACTCTATAGCAATCAGCCCCAGCATTTT.

The J gene is TRBJ1-1, the V gene TRBV6-1, with D maybe TRBD1 (6 bases). Trimming cost V 3 bases and J 1 base, with 24 bases left between them. Germline loops: CDR1 MNHNS, CDR2 SASEGT. The CDR3 is 19 amino acids. CDR3 sequence reads: CASSDGLPAGAIRNTEAFF. CDR3 DNA: TGTGCCAGCAGTGATGGTTTACCTGCGGGGGCAATCCGGAACACTGAAGCTTTCTTT.

V and J are TRBV2 and TRBJ1-1, with no clear D. Germline V gene data show CDR1 as SNHLY and CDR2 as FYNNEI. Trimming took off 3 bases at V and 6 bases at J, with 14 bases between the two ends. The CDR3 is 14 residues long. The CDR3 DNA reads TGTGCCAGCAGTGATATAGACATAAAACCTGAAGCTTTCTTT. It translates to CASSDIDIKPEAFF.

On this clone itself: Germline is not matched at one junction end, which may reflect a read error. V and J are TRBV28 and TRBJ2-7; TRBD2 matches 9 bases. The CDR3 is 16 amino acids. CDR1 is MDHEN, CDR2 SYDVKM, per germline. CDR3 in DNA: TGTGCCAGCAGTTCACAGATTAGCGGGAGCTCCAACGAGCAGTACTTC. Its protein is CASSSQISGSSNEQYF.

This clone has a single count. V and J are TRBV10-3 and TRBJ2-2; TRBD1 aligns across 7 bases. Trimming cost V 7 bases and J 6 bases; bases outside gene matches: 5. This CDR3 has 13 residues. CDR1 is ENHRY and CDR2 is SYGVKD in the germline V gene. The CDR3: CAITDREPGELFF. CDR3 nucleotides: TGTGCCATCACCGACAGGGAGCCCGGGGAGCTGTTTTTT.

The chain combines TRBV6-5 with TRBJ1-2; 8 bases match TRBD1. The CDR3 length is 16 residues. The J segment lost 5 bases and the V segment lost 0 bases, leaving 8 bases of the junction unmatched. Germline CDR1 MNHEY, CDR2 SVGAGI. CDR3 nucleotide sequence: TGTGCCAGCAGTTACTCTTCGAGGACAGGGATTTATGGCTACACCTTC. Translated: CASSYSSRTGIYGYTF.

This sequence joins TRBV27 and TRBJ1-4; no reliable D call. The V gene's germline CDR1 is MNHEY and CDR2 SMNVEV (reference sequence). The CDR3 consists of 13 residues. Trimming stripped 6 bases from V and 5 bases from J, with 10 bases between. CDR3 sequence: CASRTTRNEKLFF. CDR3 nucleotides: TGTGCCAGCAGGACGACACGCAATGAAAAACTGTTTTTT.

This clone was picked up a small number of times. The chain carries TRBV6-6 and TRBJ1-1; possible D gene TRBD1, 6 bases. The CDR3 sequence is 13 residues long. The germline gives CDR1 MNHNY, CDR2 SVGAGI (reference sequence). Deletions cut 4 bases from V and 3 bases from J, with 9 bases between. CDR3: CASSSRTDTEAFF. For the CDR3, the DNA is TGTGCCAGCAGTTCAAGGACAGACACTGAAGCTTTCTTT.

The genes are TRBV7-9 and TRBJ2-3; possible D gene TRBD1, 7 bases. CDR1 is SEHNR, CDR2 FQNEAQ, per germline (reference sequence). V lost 3 bases to trimming and J lost 5 bases, with 15 bases between them. The CDR3 sequence is 15 residues long. CDR3 DNA sequence: TGTGCCAGCAGCTTTTCAGGGGGGCGAGGAGATACGCAGTATTTT. This sequence encodes CASSFSGGRGDTQYF.

The CDR3 DNA sequence: TGTGCCAGCAGAGGACAGTCGAATCAGCCCCAGCATTTT. It codes for CASRGQSNQPQHF. The chain joins TRBV2 to TRBJ1-5, with a weak D call TRBD1 (6 bases). The V end was cut by 6 bases, the J end by 4 bases, with 10 bases between. There are 13 residues in the CDR3. Germline CDR1 and CDR2: SNHLY and FYNNEI.

V is TRBV4-1 and J is TRBJ2-1; 7 bases match TRBD2. The V gene's germline CDR1 is MGHRA and CDR2 YSYEKL. CDR3 length: 15 amino acids. Trimming at V came to 3 bases and at J to 6 bases, leaving 8 bases not matched to a gene. Here the CDR3 DNA reads TGCGCCAGCAGCCAGGGTGCGGGGGTCATCAATGAGCAGTTCTTC. Protein sequence: CASSQGAGVINEQFF.

The V gene is TRBV27, the J gene TRBJ2-7; TRBD2 aligns across 14 bases. CDR1 and CDR2 from the germline V gene are MNHEY and SMNVEV (reference sequence). The J segment lost 5 bases and the V segment lost 7 bases, leaving 7 bases of the junction unmatched. This CDR3 is built from 15 residues. CDR3 DNA sequence: TGTGCCAGCACCTCTGGACTAGCGGGAGGCCACGAGCAGTACTTC. Its protein is CASTSGLAGGHEQYF.

V and J are TRBV5-1 and TRBJ2-7, with TRBD1 as a possible D gene (6 bases). The CDR3 spans 16 residues. Germline CDR1 and CDR2: SGHRS and YFSETQ. V lost 0 bases and J lost 0, with 13 bases in between. This CDR3 reads CASSLGGTSSSYEQYF. The CDR3 coding sequence is TGCGCCAGCAGCTTGGGGGGGACATCGAGCTCCTACGAGCAGTACTTC.

This chain uses TRBV5-4 with TRBJ2-7; tentative D call: TRBD1 (5 bases). The germline V gene has CDR1 SGHNT and CDR2 YYREEE (reference sequence). Deletions cut 0 bases from V and 3 bases from J, with 10 bases between. This CDR3 contains 14 residues. Here the CDR3 DNA reads TGTGCCAGCAGCTTGGGGCAGGGTGGCTACGAGCAGTACTTC. This sequence encodes CASSLGQGGYEQYF.

This chain uses TRBV6-1 with TRBJ2-1; 7 nucleotides agree with TRBD2. Germline V gene data show CDR1 as MNHNS and CDR2 as SASEGT. This CDR3 is built from 15 residues. V was pared by 1 base and J by 8 bases, with 8 bases of the junction left unmatched. The CDR3 reads CASSEVAGVPHEQFF. CDR3 in DNA: TGTGCCAGCAGTGAAGTTGCGGGAGTCCCCCATGAGCAGTTCTTC.

The J gene is TRBJ1-1, the V gene TRBV30; weak D call: TRBD1 (6 bases). This CDR3 is built from 12 residues. Germline assignment: CDR1 GTSNPN and CDR2 SVGIG (reference sequence). The V end lost 7 bases, the J end lost 1 base, and 10 bases lay between the germline ends. The CDR3 coding sequence is TGTGCCTCCGGCAGGGGGAACACTGAAGCTTTCTTT. Amino acid sequence: CASGRGNTEAFF.

This clone occurred a few times. The chain is built from TRBV7-6 and TRBJ2-7, with 10 positions matching TRBD2. After removal of 1 base from V and 7 bases from J, the junction contained 7 bases not matched to a gene. The length of the CDR3 is 15 residues. Germline lookup yields CDR1 SGHVS and CDR2 FNYEAQ. CDR3: CASSLGASGSGEQYF. The DNA for the CDR3 is TGTGCCAGCAGCTTAGGGGCTAGCGGGAGCGGGGAGCAGTACTTC.

The rearrangement joins TRBV9 to TRBJ1-4; weak D call: TRBD1 (5 bases). Trimming removed 4 bases at V and 7 bases at J, with 14 bases between. Germline CDR1 reads SGDLS; CDR2 reads YYNGEE. The CDR3 extends over 14 amino acids. The CDR3 spells CASSNQGGSEKLFF. The CDR3 nucleotides are TGTGCCAGCAGCAATCAGGGAGGGAGTGAAAAACTGTTTTTT. Complete variable domain (other parts from reference TRBV9 and TRBJ1-4): DSGVTQTPKHLITATGQRVTLRCSPRSGDLSVYWYQQSLDQGLQFLIQYYNGEERAKGNILERFSAQQFPDLHSELNLSSLELGDSALYFCASSNQGGSEKLFFGSGTQLSVL.

V gene TRBV5-1 combines with J gene TRBJ1-2; D perhaps matches TRBD1 (6 bases). Trimming removed 0 bases at V and 4 bases at J, with 13 bases between. CDR3 length equals 15 residues. Looked up from germline, CDR1 is SGHRS and CDR2 is YFSETQ. The CDR3 is CASSLEFDRSYGYTF. The CDR3 DNA reads TGCGCCAGCAGCTTGGAGTTCGACAGGAGCTATGGCTACACCTTC.

The DNA for the CDR3 is TGTGCCAGCAGTTACCTGGACAGCCAAGAGACCCAGTACTTC. Protein sequence: CASSYLDSQETQYF. The chain joins TRBV6-5 to TRBJ2-5; D is perhaps TRBD1 (6 bases). In germline, CDR1 is MNHEY, CDR2 SVGAGI. The CDR3 runs to 14 residues. The V end lost 2 bases, the J end lost 1 base, and 8 bases lay between the germline ends.

The chain uses TRBV7-2 and TRBJ1-2, with 7 bases aligning to TRBD1. The CDR3 length is 13 residues. Germline V lookup: CDR1 SGHTA, CDR2 FQGNSA. V dropped 5 bases and J dropped 4; count of bases not matched to a gene: 4. The CDR3 DNA follows: TGTGCCAGCAGCCCAGACAGGGTCTATGGCTACACCTTC. Translated, it gives CASSPDRVYGYTF.

The V and J genes are TRBV5-1 and TRBJ1-2; TRBD1 matches at 7 bases. CDR3 length: 14 residues. V trimming: 0 bases; J trimming: 4 bases; junction bases outside the gene matches: 3. Germline V CDR1 and CDR2: SGHRS, YFSETQ. CDR3 sequence: CASSLVGGGYGYTF. As DNA, the CDR3 is TGCGCCAGCAGCTTGGTAGGGGGCGGCTATGGCTACACCTTC. Variable domain in full (rest from reference TRBV5-1 and TRBJ1-2): KAGVTQTPRYLIKTRGQQVTLSCSPISGHRSVSWYQQTPGQGLQFLFEYFSETQRNKGNFPGRFSGRQFSNSRSEMNVSTLELGDSALYLCASSLVGGGYGYTFGSGTRLTVV.

The chain links TRBV19 to TRBJ2-7; 7 nucleotides agree with TRBD2. The ends lost 6 bases at V and 5 bases at J; junction bases unmatched: 13. CDR1 is LNHDA, CDR2 SQIVND, per germline (reference sequence). This CDR3 contains 15 residues. DNA of the CDR3: TGTGCCAGTAGCCGTGGACTAGAGCGCTTCCACGAGCAGTACTTC. The encoded protein is CASSRGLERFHEQYF.

The V gene is TRBV7-8, the J gene TRBJ2-1; D is perhaps TRBD1 (5 bases). The CDR3 extends over 14 amino acids. Germline loops: CDR1 SGHVS, CDR2 FQNEAQ. The ends were cut back, 1 base at V and 12 bases at J, with 16 bases in the middle. CDR3 amino acids: CASSLGVSGARQFF. The CDR3 region has the DNA TGTGCCAGCAGCTTAGGAGTTTCTGGGGCGCGGCAGTTCTTC.

V usage is TRBV5-4 and J usage is TRBJ2-3; D remains ambiguous. V lost 9 bases to trimming and J lost 0 bases, with 14 bases between them. Germline V gene sequence: CDR1 SGHNT, CDR2 YYREEE (reference sequence). The length of the CDR3 is 14 residues. CDR3: CANKASPSTDTQYF. The DNA of the CDR3 is TGTGCCAACAAAGCGTCGCCCAGCACAGATACGCAGTATTTT.